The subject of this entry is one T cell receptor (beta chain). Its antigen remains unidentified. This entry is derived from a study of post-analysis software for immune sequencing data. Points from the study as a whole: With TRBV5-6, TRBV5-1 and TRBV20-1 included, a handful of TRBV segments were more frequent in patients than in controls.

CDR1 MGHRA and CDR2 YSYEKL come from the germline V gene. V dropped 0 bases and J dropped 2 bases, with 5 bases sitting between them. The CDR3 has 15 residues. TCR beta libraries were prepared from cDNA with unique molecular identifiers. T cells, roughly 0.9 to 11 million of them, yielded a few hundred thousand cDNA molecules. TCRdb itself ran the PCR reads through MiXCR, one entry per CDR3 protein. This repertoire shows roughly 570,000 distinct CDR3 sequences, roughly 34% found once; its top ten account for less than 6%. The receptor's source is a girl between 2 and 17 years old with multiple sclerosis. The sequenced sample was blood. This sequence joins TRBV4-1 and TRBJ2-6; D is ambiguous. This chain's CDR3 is CASSQDLPGANVLTF. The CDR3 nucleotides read TGCGCCAGCAGCCAAGATCTCCCTGGGGCCAACGTCCTGACTTTC.